This T cell receptor beta chain was observed in a study of T cells in Graves' hyperthyroidism and ophthalmopathy. The CDR3 contains 15 residues. Germline assignment: CDR1 SQVTM and CDR2 ANQGSEA. Trimming removed 6 bases from V and 2 bases from J; junction bases left unmatched: 11. Amplified regions were TCR beta CDR3 sequences from RNA transcripts. The study used the HTBI primer set for a first-round RT-PCR of the TCR CDR3. Using its own MiXCR run on the multiplex PCR reads, TCRdb lists one record per CDR3 protein. This sample yields 500,000 to 650,000 distinct CDR3 sequences, of which approximately 15% are seen a single time; approximately 15% belongs to the top ten.

The receptor was isolated from a middle-aged woman with Graves' hyperthyroidism. Sequencing used blood. This chain uses TRBV29-1 with TRBJ2-7, with 9 bases fitting TRBD1. The CDR3 DNA reads TGCAGCGTCGAACCCACGGACAGGGGAACCTACGAGCAGTACTTC. Translation gives CSVEPTDRGTYEQYF.